Sequencing of this TCR beta chain was carried out in a study of T cell responses to AZD1222 COVID-19 vaccine. Whole-study results and caveats: Donors, mostly white British, included more females; clonal diversity was possibly underestimated. The study reported that nearly half of spike-specific TCRs target unmutated variant regions.

The sample holds a few counts of this clone. What it binds is not known. Assay: immunoSEQ multiplex PCR; the TCRdb copy retains only in-frame clones and omits some. The sample consists of some 150,000 clones, about 88% of them appearing once. This CDR3 has 12 amino acids. Germline CDR1 reads GTSNPN; CDR2 reads SVGIG (reference sequence). V shed 3 bases and J shed 8 bases, with 13 bases lying between them. The chain combines TRBV30 with TRBJ1-2, with D unresolved. This specimen was peripheral blood, taken 28 days after the second AZD1222 dose. The TCR was taken from an adult who received the AZD1222 COVID-19 vaccine. CDR3 DNA: TGTGCCTGGAGGGCAGGAGGTGAGGGCTACACCTTC. Its translation: CAWRAGGEGYTF.